This is a list of T cell receptor beta chains from one sample in a study of CD8 T cells in Susac syndrome. Each CDR3 protein gets one entry after TCRdb re-called the immunoSEQ multiplex PCR reads with MiXCR. The sample records 180,000 or so distinct CDR3 sequences, about 95% being singletons. The sample comprised CD4+ T cells from PBMCs. These TCRs come from a human donor with multiple sclerosis. Each CDR3 is given with its conserved first and last residue. The size of a clone is reported for some rows only, either as once, few or many, or as a class for expanded clones.

v_gene: TRBV24-1; abundance: once; CDR3aa: CATSDLSGRAENEQFF
v_gene: TRBV13; abundance: -; CDR3aa: CASSLEGAVGPYNEQFF
v_gene: TRBV18; abundance: -; CDR3aa: CASSPYGGRTQETQYF
v_gene: TRBV6-6; abundance: -; CDR3aa: CASRLSEGATGELFF
v_gene: TRBV7-9; abundance: -; CDR3aa: CASSPPPRDLYTF
v_gene: TRBV7-9; abundance: -; CDR3aa: CASSLAETARPYNEQFF
v_gene: TRBV20-1; abundance: -; CDR3aa: CSARTSLFKGYTF
v_gene: TRBV3-1; abundance: -; CDR3aa: CASRIQGGLYNEQFF
v_gene: TRBV25-1; abundance: -; CDR3aa: CASSERGYYEQYF
v_gene: TRBV20-1; abundance: -; CDR3aa: CSARVRSSYNEQFF
v_gene: TRBV27; abundance: -; CDR3aa: CASTLRAGGGPPPDTQYF
v_gene: TRBV3-1; abundance: once; CDR3aa: CASRDSHSAQETQYF
v_gene: TRBV7-9; abundance: -; CDR3aa: CASSHMGGAQEEQFF
v_gene: TRBV3-1; abundance: -; CDR3aa: CASSLSSGGQFF
v_gene: TRBV6-6; abundance: -; CDR3aa: CASGGLGYNEQFF
v_gene: TRBV29-1; abundance: -; CDR3aa: CSVVGVFYEQYF
v_gene: TRBV2; abundance: -; CDR3aa: CASSGEQSYEQYF
v_gene: TRBV3-1; abundance: -; CDR3aa: CASSQDRAYASYEQYF
v_gene: TRBV25-1; abundance: -; CDR3aa: CASSGPAGQGIPDTQYF
v_gene: TRBV27; abundance: -; CDR3aa: CASSFGAAGGYTF
v_gene: TRBV20-1; abundance: -; CDR3aa: CSAKGLPTGSQYF
v_gene: TRBV9; abundance: -; CDR3aa: CASSAQTANTEAFF
v_gene: TRBV7-3; abundance: -; CDR3aa: CASSLGLAADTQYF
v_gene: TRBV5-4; abundance: -; CDR3aa: CASSTTSGRAKEQYF
v_gene: TRBV4-2; abundance: few; CDR3aa: CASSQDRVETQYF
v_gene: TRBV5-4; abundance: -; CDR3aa: CASSLGGAGSNTGELFF
v_gene: TRBV20-1; abundance: once; CDR3aa: CSALRAANTGELFF
v_gene: TRBV27; abundance: -; CDR3aa: CASSFTLGTAGGNGYTF
v_gene: TRBV7-9; abundance: -; CDR3aa: CASSLREGANYGYTF